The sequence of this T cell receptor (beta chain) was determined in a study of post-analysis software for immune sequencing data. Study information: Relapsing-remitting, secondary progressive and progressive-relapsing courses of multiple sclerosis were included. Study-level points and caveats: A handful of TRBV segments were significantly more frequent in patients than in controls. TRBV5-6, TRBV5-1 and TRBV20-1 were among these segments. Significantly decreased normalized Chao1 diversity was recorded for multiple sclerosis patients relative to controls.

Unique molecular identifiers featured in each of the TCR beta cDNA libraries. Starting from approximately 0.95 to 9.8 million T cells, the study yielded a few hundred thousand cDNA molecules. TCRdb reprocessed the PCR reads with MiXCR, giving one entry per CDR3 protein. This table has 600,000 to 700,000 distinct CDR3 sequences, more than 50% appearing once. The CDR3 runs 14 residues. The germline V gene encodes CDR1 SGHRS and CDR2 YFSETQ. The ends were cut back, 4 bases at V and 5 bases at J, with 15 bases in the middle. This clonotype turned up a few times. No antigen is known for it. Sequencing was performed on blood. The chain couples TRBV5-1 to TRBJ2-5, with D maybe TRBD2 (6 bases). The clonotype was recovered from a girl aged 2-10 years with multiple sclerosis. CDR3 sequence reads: CASSLFGLQETQYF. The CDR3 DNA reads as TGCGCCAGCAGCCTTTTCGGACTACAGGAGACCCAGTACTTC.